The clone carrying this T cell receptor (beta chain) was seen a handful of times. Clones were sequenced by immunoSEQ multiplex PCR, and TCRdb holds only the in-frame ones, with some missing. The top ten hold about 3% of the sample, which has 190,000 or so clones, about 80% seen once. The data originate from a study of cytomegalovirus exposure and HLA in healthy donors. Sequenced: PBMCs. The sequence derives from a woman under 30 in good health and CMV-seropositive.

The CDR3 spells CASSSPGNEQFF. CDR3 in DNA: TGCGCCAGCAGCTCCCCGGGGAATGAGCAGTTCTTC. V and J are TRBV4-1 and TRBJ2-1, with a tentative D call TRBD2 (5 bases). The germline gives CDR1 MGHRA, CDR2 YSYEKL. The CDR3 loop spans 12 amino acids. V lost 5 bases and J 7 bases, leaving 9 bases between the germline ends.